Presented here are 22 T cell receptor beta chains from one specimen sequenced in a study of regulatory T cells in long-lasting Graves disease (dated by TCRdb to the early 2020s). Library preparation was by multiplex PCR. TCRdb lists the instrument as Illumina HiSeq 4000. iRepertoire HTBI primers and Arm-PCR amplification of CDR3 regions were used to construct TCR beta libraries. TCRdb applied fastp at Q25 and MiXCR to the public reads, then kept only in-frame beta chains. All rows with the same CDR3 protein become a single entry with the most common DNA and genes. Recorded for this sample are about half a million distinct CDR3 sequences; about 11% of them occurred a single time. In total, the top ten clones hold roughly 9.3% of the sample. This specimen's time point label, interpreted: newly diagnosed GD, antithyroid drugs for less than 3 months. RNA was extracted from PBMCs in TRIzol for both TCR sequencing and RNA sequencing.

The sample was also linked to a second study, of T cells in Graves' hyperthyroidism and ophthalmopathy.

The sequences come from peripheral blood mononuclear cells (PBMCs), collected at new diagnosis, from a patient treated with antithyroid drugs. The source is a woman in her 30s with Graves disease. Donor details come from another sample of the same person, matched by shared clones.

This clonotype was detected many times. The gene calls are TRBV6-1 and TRBJ1-4; possible D gene TRBD1, 5 bases. This CDR3 contains 15 residues. Germline values: CDR1 MNHNS, CDR2 SASEGT. V gave up 5 bases and J gave up 5 bases, with 15 bases separating them. The CDR3 here is CASSPRTLRNEKLFF. CDR3 nucleotide sequence: TGTGCCAGCAGTCCCAGGACACTGAGGAATGAAAAACTGTTTTTT.

This chain joins TRBV4-3 and TRBJ1-2; unclear D gene. In germline, CDR1 is LGHNA, CDR2 YSLEER. V dropped 0 bases and J dropped 9 bases, with 11 bases sitting between them. This CDR3 contains 13 residues. This CDR3 is CASSQDRNTRYTF. The CDR3 DNA is TGCGCCAGCAGCCAAGATCGAAACACCCGCTACACCTTC.

The chain recombines TRBV15 with TRBJ1-5; D unclear. V was cut by 0 bases and J by 6 bases, with 3 bases left in between. CDR3 size: 12 residues. Per germline, CDR1 LNHNV and CDR2 YYDKDF (reference sequence). For the CDR3, the DNA is TGTGCCACCAGCAGAGACGGTCAGCCCCAGCATTTT. Its translation is CATSRDGQPQHF. The whole variable domain, filled in from reference TRBV15 and TRBJ1-5, reads DAMVIQNPRYQVTQFGKPVTLSCSQTLNHNVMYWYQQKSSQAPKLLFHYYDKDFNNEADTPDNFQSRRPNTSFCFLDIRSPGLGDTAMYLCATSRDGQPQHFGDGTRLSIL.

As concerns this clonotype: A read error may produce the germline difference seen at one junction end. This rearrangement joins TRBV28 to TRBJ2-1; TRBD2 aligns across 13 bases. CDR3 size: 16 residues. Germline assignment: CDR1 MDHEN and CDR2 SYDVKM. DNA of the CDR3: TGTGCCAGCACCACCGGGACTAGCGGGACTTACAATGAGCAGTCCTTC. It is translated as CASTTGTSGTYNEQSF.

At least ten counts were recorded for this clonotype. This sequence joins TRBV20-1 and TRBJ2-7, with 8 bases fitting TRBD2. CDR3 length: 14 residues. Germline V gene data show CDR1 as DFQATT and CDR2 as SNEGSKA (reference sequence). After removal of 3 bases from V and 1 base from J, the junction contained 5 bases not matched to a gene. The CDR3 nucleotides read TGCAGTGCTAGTTCGGGAGGGGTGTCCTACGAGCAGTACTTC. Encoded protein: CSASSGGVSYEQYF.

This clonotype was seen a few times. This may be a read error: a much more frequent sequence differs by one nucleotide. The CDR3 region is CASSQRLTGPGELFF. The CDR3 DNA reads as TGTGCCAGCAGTCAGCGGTTGACAGGACCCGGGGAGCTGTTTTTT. V gene TRBV2 combines with J gene TRBJ2-2, with D possibly matching TRBD1 (6 bases). Trimming cost V 5 bases and J 6 bases, with 16 bases left between them. The CDR3 is 15 amino acids. CDR1 and CDR2 from the germline V gene are SNHLY and FYNNEI. Combining the CDR3 with reference TRBV2 and TRBJ2-2 gives the whole variable domain EPEVTQTPSHQVTQMGQEVILRCVPISNHLYFYWYRQILGQKVEFLVSFYNNEISEKSEIFDDQFSVERPDGSNFTLKIRSTKLEDSAMYFCASSQRLTGPGELFFGEGSRLTVL.

A note on this clonotype: With a much larger clone just one base away, this may be a read error. The chain combines TRBV11-2 with TRBJ2-5; 11 positions agree with TRBD1. The germline CDR1 and CDR2 sequences are SGHAT and FQNNGV. There are 16 residues in the CDR3. The CDR3 is CASRAPGQGVKETQCF. As DNA, the CDR3 is TGTGCCAGCAGGGCGCCGGGACAGGGGGTAAAAGAGACCCAGTGCTTC.

J is TRBJ2-7 and V is TRBV6-2 or TRBV6-3; TRBD2 might be the D (5 bases). V was trimmed by 8 bases and J by 7 bases, leaving 18 bases between them. CDR3 length equals 13 residues. Germline assignment: CDR1 MNHEY and CDR2 SVGEGT. The CDR3 sequence: CASRGSVSDEQYF. DNA of the CDR3: TGTGCCAGCCGGGGATCAGTCAGTGATGAGCAGTACTTC.

This clonotype was seen only a few times. This may stem from a read error, because a much larger clone lies one nucleotide away. The chain uses TRBV7-2 and TRBJ1-1, with D perhaps TRBD1 (5 bases). Germline CDR1 is SGHTA and CDR2 is FQGNSA. The V end was cut by 6 bases, the J end by 1 base, with 9 bases between. This CDR3 is 13 amino acids long. The CDR3 sequence is CASRKQENTEAFF. The CDR3 DNA reads TGTGCCAGCAGGAAACAGGAGAACACTGAAGCTTTCTTT.

The chain employs TRBV12-3 or TRBV12-4 and TRBJ1-4; 7 positions match TRBD1. The CDR3 spans 14 residues. V gave up 3 bases and J gave up 7 bases; unmatched junction bases: 5. CDR3 amino acids: CASSFKGGGEKLFF. CDR3 DNA: TGTGCCAGCAGTTTCAAAGGGGGCGGTGAAAAACTGTTTTTT.

This clonotype appeared many times. This CDR3 is CASSVDPSGNTIYF. CDR3 DNA sequence: TGTGCCAGCAGCGTCGACCCCTCTGGAAACACCATATATTTT. The chain couples TRBV9 to TRBJ1-3; no firm D call. Trimming removed 2 bases at V and 0 bases at J, with 6 bases between. The germline gives CDR1 SGDLS, CDR2 YYNGEE. The CDR3 spans 14 residues. The whole variable domain, filled in from reference TRBV9 and TRBJ1-3, reads DSGVTQTPKHLITATGQRVTLRCSPRSGDLSVYWYQQSLDQGLQFLIQYYNGEERAKGNILERFSAQQFPDLHSELNLSSLELGDSALYFCASSVDPSGNTIYFGEGSWLTVV.

This clonotype was seen repeatedly, ten times or more. The chain carries TRBV28 and TRBJ2-3; a possible D gene is TRBD2 (6 bases). This CDR3 contains 12 residues. The germline V gene encodes CDR1 MDHEN and CDR2 SYDVKM. Trimming left V 6 bases short and J 6 bases short, with 10 bases between. The CDR3 reads CASSWGVDTQYF. The CDR3 DNA reads TGTGCCAGCAGCTGGGGGGTGGATACGCAGTATTTT.

This clonotype occurred many times. This chain connects TRBV12-3 or TRBV12-4 to TRBJ2-1; 11 bases agree with TRBD2. The CDR3 runs 18 residues. J was trimmed by 0 bases and V by 3 bases; bases with no gene match: 7. The CDR3 nucleotides read TGTGCCAGCAGTTTTTCCGGGACTAGCGGAATCTCCTACAATGAGCAGTTCTTC. Amino acid sequence: CASSFSGTSGISYNEQFF.

This clonotype was found many times. The rearrangement links TRBV27 to TRBJ1-1; TRBD1 agrees at 7 bases. The trim removed 7 bases at V and 4 bases at J, leaving 9 bases unmatched. Germline assignment: CDR1 MNHEY and CDR2 SMNVEV (reference sequence). CDR3 length: 14 residues. The CDR3: CASTLRTGSTEAFF. CDR3 coding DNA: TGTGCCAGCACCCTAAGGACAGGATCCACTGAAGCTTTCTTT.

This clonotype was seen a few times. This rearrangement joins TRBV19 to TRBJ1-5, with TRBD1 matching over 8 bases. There are 16 residues in the CDR3. CDR1 and CDR2 (germline): LNHDA, SQIVND (reference sequence). V shed 6 bases, J shed 6 bases, and the junction held 13 bases outside the gene matches. CDR3 DNA sequence: TGTGCCAGTAGCGGAGGGCAGGGGGCGGTCGGTCAGCCCCAGCATTTT. Translating gives CASSGGQGAVGQPQHF.

Details on this clonotype: A much larger clone lies a single base off, so this may be a read error. The rearrangement uses TRBV20-1 and TRBJ2-7; maybe TRBD1 (5 bases). CDR3 length equals 13 residues. Trimming took off 3 bases at V and 7 bases at J, with 16 bases between the two ends. The germline gives CDR1 DFQATT, CDR2 SNEGSKA (reference sequence). CDR3 bases: TGCAGTGCTAGGGGGCCCTACAACAATGAGCAGTACTTC. Translated: CSARGPYNNEQYF.

There are many counts of this clonotype. The rearrangement uses TRBV7-2 and TRBJ1-2; TRBD1 agrees at 8 bases. This CDR3 region has 15 residues. Per the germline V gene, CDR1 is SGHTA and CDR2 is FQGNSA. The V gene end was trimmed by 5 bases and the J gene end by 4 bases; junction bases not matched to a gene: 9. The CDR3 is CASSLRDRLLYGYTF. CDR3 DNA sequence: TGTGCCAGCAGCCTAAGGGACAGGCTCCTCTATGGCTACACCTTC.

The rearrangement links TRBV11-2 to TRBJ2-7; 14 nucleotides align to TRBD2. CDR3 length: 17 amino acids. V gave up 4 bases and J gave up 2 bases; unmatched junction bases: 7. The germline CDR1 and CDR2 sequences are SGHAT and FQNNGV. This CDR3 reads CASSWTSGRSSPYEQYF. The DNA for the CDR3 is TGTGCCAGCAGCTGGACTAGCGGGAGGTCTTCGCCCTACGAGCAGTACTTC.

Ten or more counts support this clonotype. The chain employs TRBV10-2 and TRBJ1-6; D gene unclear. Between the trimmed V and J ends, which lost 6 bases and 0 bases, there was a span of 12 bases. CDR3 length: 16 residues. The V gene's germline CDR1 is WSHSY and CDR2 SAAADI. CDR3 bases: TGCGCCAGCAGAGTCCTAGGGAGCTCCTATAATTCACCCCTCCACTTT. It yields the protein CASRVLGSSYNSPLHF.

The chain links TRBV14 to TRBJ1-4, with a weak D call TRBD1 (5 bases). The CDR3 loop spans 15 amino acids. The V end lost 4 bases, the J end lost 2 bases, and 11 bases lay between the germline ends. The germline gives CDR1 SGHDN, CDR2 FVKESK. CDR3 sequence (DNA): TGTGCCAGCAGCCTCCAGGGTTCGACTAATGAAAAACTGTTTTTT. It is translated as CASSLQGSTNEKLFF.

The chain recombines TRBV4-2 with TRBJ1-1; 9 nucleotides align to TRBD1. Germline values: CDR1 LGHNA, CDR2 YNFKEQ. Trimming at V came to 4 bases and at J to 2 bases, leaving 5 bases not matched to a gene. The CDR3 totals 15 residues. In DNA, the CDR3 is TGTGCCAGCAGCCGAGTGGACAGGGGTAACACTGAAGCTTTCTTT. Translating gives CASSRVDRGNTEAFF.

This clonotype came up many times. A clone one base away is much larger, so this may be a read error. The J gene is TRBJ2-7, the V gene TRBV7-2; D is uncertain. Per germline, CDR1 SGHTA and CDR2 FQGNSA. V was clipped by 2 bases and J by 3 bases, with 2 bases between them. CDR3 length: 11 amino acids. CDR3 sequence reads: CASSLHYEQYF. Written as DNA, the CDR3 is TGTGCCAGCAGCTTACACTACGAGCAGTACTTC.